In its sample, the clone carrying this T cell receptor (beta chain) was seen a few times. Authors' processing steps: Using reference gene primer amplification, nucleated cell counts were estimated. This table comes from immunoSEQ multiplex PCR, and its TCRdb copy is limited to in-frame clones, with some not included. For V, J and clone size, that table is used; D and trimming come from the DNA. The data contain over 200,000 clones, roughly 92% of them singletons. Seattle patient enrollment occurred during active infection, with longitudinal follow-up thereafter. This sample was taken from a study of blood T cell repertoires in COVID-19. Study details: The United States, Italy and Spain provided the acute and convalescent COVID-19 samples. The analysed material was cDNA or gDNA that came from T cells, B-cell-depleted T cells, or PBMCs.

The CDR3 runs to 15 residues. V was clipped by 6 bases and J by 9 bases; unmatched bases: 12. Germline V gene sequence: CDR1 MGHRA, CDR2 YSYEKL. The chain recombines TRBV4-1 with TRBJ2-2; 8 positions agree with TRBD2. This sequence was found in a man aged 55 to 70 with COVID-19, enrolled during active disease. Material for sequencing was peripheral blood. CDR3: CASSAGGGQPRELFF. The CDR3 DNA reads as TGCGCCAGCAGTGCAGGCGGGGGGCAACCCCGGGAGCTGTTTTTT.